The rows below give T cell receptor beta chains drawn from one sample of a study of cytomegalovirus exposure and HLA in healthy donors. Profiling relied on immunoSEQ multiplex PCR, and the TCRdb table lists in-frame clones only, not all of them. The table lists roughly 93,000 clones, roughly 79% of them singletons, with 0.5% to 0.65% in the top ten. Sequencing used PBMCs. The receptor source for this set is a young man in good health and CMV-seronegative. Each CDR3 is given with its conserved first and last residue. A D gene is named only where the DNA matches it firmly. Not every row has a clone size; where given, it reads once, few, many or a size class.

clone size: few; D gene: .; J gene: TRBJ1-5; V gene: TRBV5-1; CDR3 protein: CASSLGLDGNQPQHF; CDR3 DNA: TGCGCCAGCTCGCTGGGGCTAGACGGCAATCAGCCCCAGCATTTT
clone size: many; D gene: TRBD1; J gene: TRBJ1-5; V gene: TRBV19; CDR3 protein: CASSITGARGNQPQHF; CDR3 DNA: TGTGCCAGTAGTATCACAGGGGCTCGTGGGAATCAGCCCCAGCATTTT
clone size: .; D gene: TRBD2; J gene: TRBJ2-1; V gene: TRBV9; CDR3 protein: CASSASGGALSEQFF; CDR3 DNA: TGTGCCAGCAGCGCCTCCGGGGGGGCCCTGTCTGAGCAGTTCTTC
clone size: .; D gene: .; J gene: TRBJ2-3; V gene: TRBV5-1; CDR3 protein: CASSWEDTQYF; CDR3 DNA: TGCGCCAGCAGCTGGGAGGATACGCAGTATTTT
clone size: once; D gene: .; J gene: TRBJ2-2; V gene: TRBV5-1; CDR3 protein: CASSPRGTGELFF; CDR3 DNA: TGCGCCAGCAGCCCCAGAGGTACCGGGGAGCTGTTTTTT
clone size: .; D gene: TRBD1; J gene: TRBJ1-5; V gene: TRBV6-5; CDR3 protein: CASSYSTGANQPQHF; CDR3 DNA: TGTGCCAGCAGTTACTCGACAGGGGCCAATCAGCCCCAGCATTTT
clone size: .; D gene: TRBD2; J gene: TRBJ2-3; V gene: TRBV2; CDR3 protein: CASSATSGSTDTQYF; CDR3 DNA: TGTGCCAGCAGTGCTACTAGCGGGAGCACAGATACGCAGTATTTT
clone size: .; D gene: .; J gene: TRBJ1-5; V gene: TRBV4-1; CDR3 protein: CASSQEQGPRNQPQHF; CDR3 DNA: TGCGCCAGCAGCCAAGAACAGGGACCCCGCAATCAGCCCCAGCATTTT
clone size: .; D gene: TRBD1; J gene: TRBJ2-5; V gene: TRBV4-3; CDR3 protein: CASSQEQGAGETQYF; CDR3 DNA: TGCGCCAGCAGCCAAGAGCAGGGGGCCGGAGAGACCCAGTACTTC
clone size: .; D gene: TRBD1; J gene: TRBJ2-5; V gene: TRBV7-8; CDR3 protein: CASSLILTDRGFGTQYF; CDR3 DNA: TGTGCCAGCAGCTTAATACTTACGGACAGGGGCTTCGGGACCCAGTACTTC
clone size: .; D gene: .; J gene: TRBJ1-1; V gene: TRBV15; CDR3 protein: CATSRDLGQANTEAFF; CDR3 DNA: TGTGCCACCAGCAGAGACCTAGGACAAGCGAACACTGAAGCTTTCTTT
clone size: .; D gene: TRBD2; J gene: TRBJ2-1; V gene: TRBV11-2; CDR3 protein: CASSRRGREGHEQFF; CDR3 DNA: TGTGCCAGCAGCCGCCGAGGGCGGGAGGGTCATGAGCAGTTCTTC
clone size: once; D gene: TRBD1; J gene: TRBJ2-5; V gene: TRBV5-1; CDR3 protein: CASSMDRAQETQYF; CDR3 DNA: TGCGCCAGCAGCATGGACAGGGCCCAAGAGACCCAGTACTTC
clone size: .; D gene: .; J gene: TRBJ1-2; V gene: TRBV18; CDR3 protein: CASSPPDSYGYTF; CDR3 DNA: TGTGCCAGCTCACCGCCGGACAGCTATGGCTACACCTTC
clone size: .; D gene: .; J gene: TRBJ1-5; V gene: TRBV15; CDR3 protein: CATSREPKGGFGNQPQHF; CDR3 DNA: TGTGCCACCAGCAGAGAGCCTAAGGGAGGGTTCGGCAATCAGCCCCAGCATTTT
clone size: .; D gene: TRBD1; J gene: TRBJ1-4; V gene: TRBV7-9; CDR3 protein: CASSSGPGQVNEKLFF; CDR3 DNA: TGTGCCAGCAGCTCAGGGCCGGGACAGGTTAATGAAAAACTGTTTTTT
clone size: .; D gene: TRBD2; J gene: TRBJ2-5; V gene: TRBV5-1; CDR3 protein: CASSQRTSGGDYKAQYF; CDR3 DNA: TGCGCCAGCAGCCAAAGGACTAGCGGGGGAGACTATAAGGCCCAGTACTTC
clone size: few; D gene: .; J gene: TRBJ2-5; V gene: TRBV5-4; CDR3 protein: CASSWSRETQYF; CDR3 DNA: TGTGCCAGCAGCTGGAGTAGAGAGACCCAGTACTTC
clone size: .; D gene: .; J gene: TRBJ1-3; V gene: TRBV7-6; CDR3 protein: CASSLERAGAGNTIYF; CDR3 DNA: TGTGCCAGCAGCTTAGAACGGGCAGGGGCTGGAAACACCATATATTTT
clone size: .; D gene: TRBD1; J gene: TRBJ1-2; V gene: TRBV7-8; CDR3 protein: CASSQTEQGYGYTF; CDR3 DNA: TGTGCCAGCAGCCAAACCGAACAGGGGTATGGCTACACCTTC
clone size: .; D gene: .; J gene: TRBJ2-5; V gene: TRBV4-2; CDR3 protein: CASSQDLNRQETQYF; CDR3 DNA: TGTGCCAGCAGCCAAGATTTAAACAGACAAGAGACCCAGTACTTC
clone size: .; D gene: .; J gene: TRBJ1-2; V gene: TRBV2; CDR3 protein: CASSELGLYGYTF; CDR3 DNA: TGTGCCAGCAGTGAGTTGGGACTCTATGGCTACACCTTC
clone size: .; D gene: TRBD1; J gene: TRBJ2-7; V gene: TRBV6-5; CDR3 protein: CASSRDSAYEQYF; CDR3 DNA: TGTGCCAGCAGCAGGGACAGCGCCTACGAGCAGTACTTC
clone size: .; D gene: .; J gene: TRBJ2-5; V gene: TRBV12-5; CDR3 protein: CASALTGVGETQYF; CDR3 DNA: TGTGCTAGTGCCCTCACGGGGGTCGGAGAGACCCAGTACTTC
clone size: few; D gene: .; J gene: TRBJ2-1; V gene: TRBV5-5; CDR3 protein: CASRPWQGHEQFF; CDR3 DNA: TGTGCCAGCAGACCTTGGCAGGGCCATGAGCAGTTCTTC
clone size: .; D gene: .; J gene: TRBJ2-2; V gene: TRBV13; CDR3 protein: CASSLLAGLTGELFF; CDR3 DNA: TGTGCCAGCAGCTTATTAGCAGGGCTCACCGGGGAGCTGTTTTTT
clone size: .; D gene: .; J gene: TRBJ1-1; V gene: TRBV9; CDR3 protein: CASSAPLSEAFF; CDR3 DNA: TGTGCCAGCAGCGCCCCTCTCTCTGAAGCTTTCTTT
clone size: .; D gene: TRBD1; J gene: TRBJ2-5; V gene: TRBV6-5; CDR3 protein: CASSSGDSQETQYF; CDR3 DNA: TGTGCCAGCAGTTCCGGGGACAGCCAAGAGACCCAGTACTTC
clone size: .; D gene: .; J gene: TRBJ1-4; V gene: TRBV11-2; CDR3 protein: CASSLIGTTVNEKLFF; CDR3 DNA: TGTGCCAGCAGCTTAATCGGGACAACCGTTAATGAAAAACTGTTTTTT
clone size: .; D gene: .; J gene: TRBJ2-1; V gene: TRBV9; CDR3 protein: CASSVAGTRGGYNEQFF; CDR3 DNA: TGTGCCAGCAGCGTAGCAGGGACACGCGGGGGATACAATGAGCAGTTCTTC
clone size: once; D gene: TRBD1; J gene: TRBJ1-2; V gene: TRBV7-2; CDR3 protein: CASSIDRGRDGYTF; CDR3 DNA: TGTGCCAGCAGCATCGACAGGGGGCGGGATGGCTACACCTTC
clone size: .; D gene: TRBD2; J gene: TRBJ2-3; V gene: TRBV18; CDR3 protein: CASSRDSGDTQYF; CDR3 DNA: TGTGCCAGCTCACGCGATAGCGGGGATACGCAGTATTTT
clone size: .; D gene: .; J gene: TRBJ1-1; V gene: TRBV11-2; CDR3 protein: CASSPHLGRQGTEAFF; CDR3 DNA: TGTGCCAGCAGCCCTCACCTCGGACGCCAGGGCACTGAAGCTTTCTTT
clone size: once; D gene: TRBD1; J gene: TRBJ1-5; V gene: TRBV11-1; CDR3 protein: CASSHSRDRGRQPQHF; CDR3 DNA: TGTGCCAGCAGTCATTCCCGGGACAGGGGAAGGCAGCCCCAGCATTTT
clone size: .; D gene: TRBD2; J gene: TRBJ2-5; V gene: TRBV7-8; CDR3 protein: CASSPPLRLAGAETQYF; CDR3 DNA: TGTGCCAGCAGCCCCCCCCTCAGACTAGCGGGGGCAGAGACCCAGTACTTC
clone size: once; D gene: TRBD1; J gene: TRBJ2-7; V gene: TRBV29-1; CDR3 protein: CSVGRLGYRGYEQYF; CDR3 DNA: TGCAGCGTTGGGAGGCTGGGGTACAGGGGCTACGAGCAGTACTTC
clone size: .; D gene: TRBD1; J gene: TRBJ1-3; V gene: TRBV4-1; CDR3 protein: CASSHPGQGVQNTIYF; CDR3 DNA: TGCGCCAGCAGCCATCCGGGACAGGGGGTTCAGAACACCATATATTTT
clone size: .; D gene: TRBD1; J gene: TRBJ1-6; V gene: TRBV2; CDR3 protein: CASKGQGNSPLHF; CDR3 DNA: TGTGCCAGCAAGGGACAGGGTAATTCACCCCTCCACTTT
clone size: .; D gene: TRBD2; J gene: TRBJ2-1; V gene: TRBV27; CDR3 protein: CASSFRGLAGLNEQFF; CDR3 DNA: TGTGCCAGCAGTTTCAGGGGCCTAGCGGGTTTGAATGAGCAGTTCTTC
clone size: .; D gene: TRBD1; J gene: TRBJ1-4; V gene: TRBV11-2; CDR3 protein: CASSKGQGEREKLFF; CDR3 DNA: TGTGCCAGCAGCAAGGGACAGGGAGAAAGAGAAAAACTGTTTTTT
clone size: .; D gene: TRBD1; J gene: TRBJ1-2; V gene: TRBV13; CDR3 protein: CASSFVQGFGYTF; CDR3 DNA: TGTGCCAGCAGCTTTGTACAGGGGTTCGGCTACACCTTC
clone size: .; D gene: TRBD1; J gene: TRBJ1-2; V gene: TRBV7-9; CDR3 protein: CASSLEAGGNYGYTF; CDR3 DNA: TGTGCCAGCAGCTTAGAGGCAGGGGGTAACTATGGCTACACCTTC
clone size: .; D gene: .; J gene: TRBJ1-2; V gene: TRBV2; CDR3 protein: CASSGMEDYGYTF; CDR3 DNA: TGTGCCAGCAGTGGAATGGAGGACTATGGCTACACCTTC
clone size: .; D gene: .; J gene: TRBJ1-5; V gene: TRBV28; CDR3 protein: CASGLRGNQPQHF; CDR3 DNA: TGTGCCAGCGGCCTTCGGGGCAATCAGCCCCAGCATTTT
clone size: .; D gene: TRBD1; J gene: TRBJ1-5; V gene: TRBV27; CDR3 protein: CASSISGTGDQPQHF; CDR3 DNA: TGTGCCAGCAGCATATCCGGGACAGGGGATCAGCCCCAGCATTTT
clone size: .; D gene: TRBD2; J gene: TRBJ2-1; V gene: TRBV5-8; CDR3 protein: CASSRTVGLVYNEQFF; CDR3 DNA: TGTGCCAGCAGCAGGACAGTGGGACTAGTCTACAATGAGCAGTTCTTC